The 20 T cell receptor beta chains presented below share a single source sample, sequenced in a study of OX40 agonist ivuxolimab in advanced cancers. Data came from immunoSEQ multiplex PCR; TCRdb stores just in-frame clones and leaves some out. The data show approximately 70,000 clones, around 89% seen once. Sequenced here: CD4+ or CD8+ T cells sorted from blood, sampled in a trial of the OX40 agonist ivuxolimab. The source is an adult with an advanced solid tumor such as melanoma, head and neck, liver or kidney cancer.

Regarding this clone: The junction shows a germline mismatch at one end, possibly a read error. Different DNA sequences within this sample yield the same CDR3. The chain joins TRBV20-1 to TRBJ1-2; D gene unclear. The CDR3 sequence is 10 residues long. Germline lookup yields CDR1 DFQATT and CDR2 SNEGSKA (reference sequence). In nucleotides, the CDR3 is TGCAGTGCTAGACACTATGGCTATACCTTC. It encodes CSARHYGYTF.

The V gene is TRBV27, the J gene TRBJ2-2; D possibly corresponds to TRBD1 (6 bases). The germline V and J ends were trimmed by 2 bases and 5 bases, with 15 bases remaining between them. The CDR3 has 16 residues. Germline values: CDR1 MNHEY, CDR2 SMNVEV (reference sequence). The CDR3 protein is CASSLAPLRGTGELFF. The CDR3 DNA is TGTGCCAGCAGTTTAGCCCCACTCAGGGGAACCGGGGAGCTGTTTTTT.

V is TRBV7-2 and J is TRBJ2-1, with TRBD2 matching over 9 bases. The CDR3 covers 14 residues. The V gene end was trimmed by 7 bases and the J gene end by 2 bases; junction bases not matched to a gene: 3. The germline gives CDR1 SGHTA, CDR2 FQGNSA. The DNA of the CDR3 is TGTGCCAGCACCGGACTAGCGCCCTACAATGAGCAGTTCTTC. Amino acid sequence: CASTGLAPYNEQFF.

V gene TRBV5-6 combines with J gene TRBJ2-5, with D possibly matching TRBD2 (5 bases). The germline gives CDR1 SGHDT, CDR2 YYEEEE. The CDR3 contains 12 residues. The V gene lost 0 bases and the J gene lost 7 bases, with 7 bases spanning the gap. DNA of the CDR3: TGTGCCAGCAGCTTGGCCGGACTGACCCAGTACTTC. Translation gives CASSLAGLTQYF.

CDR3 region: CASSLSREGGNEQFF. The CDR3 coding sequence is TGTGCCAGCAGTTTATCGCGGGAGGGGGGCAATGAGCAGTTCTTC. The V gene is TRBV27, the J gene TRBJ2-1, with 9 positions matching TRBD2. The CDR3 has 15 amino acids. Trimming cost V 0 bases and J 6 bases; bases outside gene matches: 3. Per the germline V gene, CDR1 is MNHEY and CDR2 is SMNVEV (reference sequence).

The chain employs TRBV4-2 and TRBJ2-1; 8 bases fit TRBD2. CDR1 is LGHNA, CDR2 YNFKEQ, per germline. V lost 1 base to trimming and J lost 4 bases; unmatched junction nucleotides: 6. CDR3 size: 16 residues. CDR3 nucleotides: TGTGCCAGCAGCCAAGCCGGGAGGGCCTCTTACAATGAGCAGTTCTTC. This gives the protein CASSQAGRASYNEQFF.

The chain employs TRBV7-8 and TRBJ2-7; maybe TRBD1 (5 bases). The CDR3 is 12 amino acids. Germline loops: CDR1 SGHVS, CDR2 FQNEAQ. Between the trimmed V and J ends, which lost 5 bases and 4 bases, there was a span of 9 bases. CDR3 DNA sequence: TGTGCCAGCAGCATCCAGGGTTACGAGCAGTACTTC. Translating gives CASSIQGYEQYF.

The chain links TRBV7-8 to TRBJ2-5, with TRBD2 as a possible D gene (5 bases). V was trimmed by 5 bases and J by 2 bases, leaving 18 bases between them. There are 16 residues in the CDR3. The germline CDR1 and CDR2 sequences are SGHVS and FQNEAQ. This CDR3 reads CASSPPIRTSQETQYF. The CDR3 DNA reads as TGTGCCAGCAGCCCCCCTATCCGGACTTCTCAAGAGACCCAGTACTTC.

A single count supports this clone. CDR3 in DNA: TGCGCCACCGCCCCGACAAACGGGTACGAGCAGTACTTC. Its protein product is CATAPTNGYEQYF. The V call is TRBV5-1, the J call TRBJ2-7; D is unclear. With 9 bases removed from V and 4 bases from J, the gap between germline ends came to 17 bases. CDR3 length: 13 amino acids. The V gene's germline CDR1 is SGHRS and CDR2 YFSETQ.

The genes are TRBV14 and TRBJ2-5, with a possible D match to TRBD2 (6 bases). Germline values: CDR1 SGHDN, CDR2 FVKESK. This CDR3 is built from 16 residues. V was cut by 3 bases and J by 1 base, with 15 bases left in between. CDR3 in amino acids: CASSQGVREIQETQYF. DNA of the CDR3: TGTGCCAGCAGCCAGGGGGTCCGGGAGATCCAAGAGACCCAGTACTTC.

The CDR3 DNA sequence: TGTGCCAGCAGCGTAGTAGGAGGGGGGGCATCTGGGAATGAGCAGTTCTTC. Protein: CASSVVGGGASGNEQFF. V and J are TRBV9 and TRBJ2-1; TRBD2 might be the D (7 bases). The V gene lost 0 bases and the J gene lost 7 bases, with 20 bases spanning the gap. The CDR3 runs to 17 residues. Germline V gives CDR1 SGDLS, CDR2 YYNGEE.

This clone showed up just a few times. CDR3 region: CSARDRTEQYF. In nucleotides, the CDR3 is TGCAGTGCTAGAGATCGGACTGAGCAGTACTTC. The chain joins TRBV20-1 to TRBJ2-7; D might be TRBD2 (5 bases). Trimming took 0 bases from V and 7 from J, leaving 7 bases between them. The CDR3 contains 11 residues. The V gene's germline CDR1 is DFQATT and CDR2 SNEGSKA (reference sequence).

The chain is built from TRBV6-5 and TRBJ2-6; 7 nucleotides align to TRBD2. The CDR3 totals 16 residues. Looked up from germline, CDR1 is MNHEY and CDR2 is SVGAGI. V lost 0 bases and J lost 4; bases outside the gene matches: 3. Here the CDR3 DNA reads TGTGCCAGCAGTTACTCGCGGGGGTACGGGGCCAACGTCCTGACTTTC. Encoded protein: CASSYSRGYGANVLTF.

This chain connects TRBV27 to TRBJ2-3; D is possibly TRBD2 (7 bases). This CDR3 spans 17 amino acids. Germline V gene lookup returns CDR1 MNHEY and CDR2 SMNVEV (reference sequence). V lost 3 bases, J lost 1 base, and 17 bases lay in between. The CDR3 loop is CASSLRGRASGTDTQYF. In DNA form, the CDR3 reads TGTGCCAGCAGTTTGAGGGGGAGGGCCTCTGGCACAGATACGCAGTATTTT.

V is TRBV7-9 and J is TRBJ2-1, with TRBD1 as a possible D gene (5 bases). With 5 bases removed from V and 5 bases from J, the gap between germline ends came to 16 bases. CDR1 and CDR2 (germline): SEHNR, FQNEAQ (reference sequence). The CDR3 spans 15 residues. In DNA, the CDR3 is TGTGCCAGCAGCCGGCTCCAGGTAGGGGACAATGAGCAGTTCTTC. Translating gives CASSRLQVGDNEQFF.

The chain couples TRBV7-2 to TRBJ2-2, with a tentative D call TRBD2 (5 bases). The CDR3 runs to 16 residues. Trimming left V 7 bases short and J 9 bases short, with 24 bases between. From germline, CDR1 is SGHTA and CDR2 FQGNSA. The CDR3 DNA sequence: TGTGCCAGCACCCGACCTCTAGCAGTGGGAACCTGGGAGCTGTTTTTT. It yields the protein CASTRPLAVGTWELFF. The entire variable domain, with the rest obtained from reference TRBV7-2 and TRBJ2-2, is as follows: GAGVSQSPSNKVTEKGKDVELRCDPISGHTALYWYRQSLGQGLEFLIYFQGNSAPDKSGLPSDRFSAERTGGSVSTLTIQRTQQEDSAVYLCASTRPLAVGTWELFFGEGSRLTVL.

The chain combines TRBV4-2 with TRBJ2-7; 8 nucleotides agree with TRBD1. The V gene end was trimmed by 3 bases and the J gene end by 3 bases; junction bases not matched to a gene: 4. The germline V gene has CDR1 LGHNA and CDR2 YNFKEQ. CDR3 length: 14 amino acids. Here the CDR3 DNA reads TGTGCCAGCAGCCACGGACAGGGAGACTACGAGCAGTACTTC. Protein product: CASSHGQGDYEQYF.

This sequence joins TRBV27 and TRBJ1-2; tentatively, D is TRBD1 (5 bases). The V gene's germline CDR1 is MNHEY and CDR2 SMNVEV (reference sequence). Trimming stripped 5 bases from V and 0 bases from J, with 19 bases between. The CDR3 has 17 amino acids. Written as DNA, the CDR3 is TGTGCCAGCAGTGGTAGTGGGGCAGGAGAGACTAACTATGGCTACACCTTC. This translates into CASSGSGAGETNYGYTF.

J is TRBJ2-1 and V is TRBV30; D gene uncertain. The V end lost 0 bases, the J end lost 8 bases, and 5 bases lay between the germline ends. The CDR3 is 11 residues long. Germline lookup yields CDR1 GTSNPN and CDR2 SVGIG (reference sequence). The CDR3 nucleotides are TGTGCCTGGAGTGTATATGATGAGCAGTTCTTC. Translated: CAWSVYDEQFF.

This clone was detected only once. V gene TRBV2 combines with J gene TRBJ1-1; 11 nucleotides match TRBD1. The CDR3 runs to 17 residues. Trimming cost V 4 bases and J 2 bases; bases outside gene matches: 9. CDR1 and CDR2 (germline): SNHLY, FYNNEI. The CDR3 loop is CASSARGTGGLNTEAFF. CDR3 in DNA: TGTGCCAGCAGTGCTCGGGGGACAGGGGGACTCAACACTGAAGCTTTCTTT.